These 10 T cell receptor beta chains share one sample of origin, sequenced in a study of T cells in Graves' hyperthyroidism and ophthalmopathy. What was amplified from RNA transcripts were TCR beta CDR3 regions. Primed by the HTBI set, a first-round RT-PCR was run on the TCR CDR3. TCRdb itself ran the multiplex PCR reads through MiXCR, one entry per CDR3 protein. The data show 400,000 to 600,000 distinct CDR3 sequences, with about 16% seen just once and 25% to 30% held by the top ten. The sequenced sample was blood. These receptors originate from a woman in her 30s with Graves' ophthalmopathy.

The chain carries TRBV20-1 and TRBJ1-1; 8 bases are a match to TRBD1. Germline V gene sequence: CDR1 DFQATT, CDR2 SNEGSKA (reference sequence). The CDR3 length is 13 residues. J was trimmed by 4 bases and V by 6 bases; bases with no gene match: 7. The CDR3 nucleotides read TGCAGTGCGGATCCGACAGGGGCCACTGAAGCTTTCTTT. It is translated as CSADPTGATEAFF.

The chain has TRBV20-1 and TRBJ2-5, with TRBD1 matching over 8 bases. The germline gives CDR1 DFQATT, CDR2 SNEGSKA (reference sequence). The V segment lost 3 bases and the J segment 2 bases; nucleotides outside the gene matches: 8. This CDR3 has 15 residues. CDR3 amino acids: CSASRGQGLQETQYF. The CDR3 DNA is TGCAGTGCTAGTAGAGGACAGGGATTGCAAGAGACCCAGTACTTC.

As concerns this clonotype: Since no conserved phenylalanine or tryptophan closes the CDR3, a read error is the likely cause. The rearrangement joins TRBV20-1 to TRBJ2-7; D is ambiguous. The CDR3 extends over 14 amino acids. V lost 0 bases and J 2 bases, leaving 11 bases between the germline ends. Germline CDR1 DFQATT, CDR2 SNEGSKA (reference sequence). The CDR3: CSARDPQQPYEQYL. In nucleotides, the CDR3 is TGCAGTGCTAGAGATCCACAGCAACCCTACGAGCAGTACCTC.

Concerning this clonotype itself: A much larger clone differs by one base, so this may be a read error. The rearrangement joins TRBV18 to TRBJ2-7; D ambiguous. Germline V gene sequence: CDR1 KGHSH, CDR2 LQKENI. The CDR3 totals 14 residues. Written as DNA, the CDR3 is TGTGCCACCTCACCACCGACAAGTGTCTACGAGCAGTACTTC. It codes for CATSPPTSVYEQYF.

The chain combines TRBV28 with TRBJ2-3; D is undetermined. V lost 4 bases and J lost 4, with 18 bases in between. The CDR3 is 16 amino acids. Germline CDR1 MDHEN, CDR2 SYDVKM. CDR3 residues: CASSYSGIGGSDTQYF. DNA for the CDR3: TGTGCCAGCAGTTACTCGGGCATCGGTGGCTCAGATACGCAGTATTTT.

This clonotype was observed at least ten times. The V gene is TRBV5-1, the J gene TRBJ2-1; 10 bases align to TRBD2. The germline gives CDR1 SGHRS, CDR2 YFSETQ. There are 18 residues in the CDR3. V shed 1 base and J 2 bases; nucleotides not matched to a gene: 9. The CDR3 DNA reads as TGCGCCAGCAGCTTGTCAAGACCGGGACTAGCGACCTACAATGAGCAGTTCTTC. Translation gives CASSLSRPGLATYNEQFF.

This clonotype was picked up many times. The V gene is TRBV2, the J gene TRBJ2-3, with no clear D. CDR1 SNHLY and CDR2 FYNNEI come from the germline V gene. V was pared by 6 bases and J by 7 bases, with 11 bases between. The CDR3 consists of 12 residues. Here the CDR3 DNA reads TGTGCCAGCAGGGCGGACGATAATACGCAGTATTTT. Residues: CASRADDNTQYF.

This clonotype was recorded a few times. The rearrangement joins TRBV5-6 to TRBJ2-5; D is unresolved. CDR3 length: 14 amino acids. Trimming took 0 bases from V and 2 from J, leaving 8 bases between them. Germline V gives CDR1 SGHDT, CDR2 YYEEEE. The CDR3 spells CASSLGVAQETQYF. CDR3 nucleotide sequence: TGTGCCAGCAGCTTGGGTGTGGCGCAAGAGACCCAGTACTTC.

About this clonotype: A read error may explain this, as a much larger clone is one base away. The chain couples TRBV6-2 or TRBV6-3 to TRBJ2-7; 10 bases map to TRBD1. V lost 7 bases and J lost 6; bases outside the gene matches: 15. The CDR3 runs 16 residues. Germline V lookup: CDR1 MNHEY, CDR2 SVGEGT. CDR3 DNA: TGTGCCAGCAACGTTTCGCCCCGGGACAGGGGCGGCGAGCAGTACTTC. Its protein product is CASNVSPRDRGGEQYF.

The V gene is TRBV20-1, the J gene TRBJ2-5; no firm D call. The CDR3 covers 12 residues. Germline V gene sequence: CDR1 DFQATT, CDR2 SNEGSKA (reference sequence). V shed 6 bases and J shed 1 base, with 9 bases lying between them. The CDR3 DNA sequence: TGCAGTGCCTCGGAGAGCCAAGAGACCCAGTACTTC. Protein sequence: CSASESQETQYF.